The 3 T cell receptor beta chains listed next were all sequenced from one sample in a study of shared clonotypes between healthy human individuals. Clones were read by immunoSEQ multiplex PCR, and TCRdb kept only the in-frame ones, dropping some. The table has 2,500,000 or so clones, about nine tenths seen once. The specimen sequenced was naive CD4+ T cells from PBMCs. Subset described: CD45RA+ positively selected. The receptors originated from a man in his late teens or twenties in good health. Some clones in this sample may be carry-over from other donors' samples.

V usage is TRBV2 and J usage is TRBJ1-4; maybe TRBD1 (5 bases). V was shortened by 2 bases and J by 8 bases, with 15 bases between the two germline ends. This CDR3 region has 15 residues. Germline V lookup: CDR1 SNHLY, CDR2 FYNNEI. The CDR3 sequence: CASSESGGIGEKLFF. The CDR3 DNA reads TGTGCCAGCAGTGAATCCGGGGGGATAGGAGAAAAACTGTTTTTT.

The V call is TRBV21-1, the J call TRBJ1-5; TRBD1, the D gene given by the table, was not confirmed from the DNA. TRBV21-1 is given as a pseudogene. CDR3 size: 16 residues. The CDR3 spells CASSKEDRTSNQPQHF. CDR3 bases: TGTGCCAGCAGCAAAGAGGACAGGACCTCTAATCAGCCCCAGCATTTT.

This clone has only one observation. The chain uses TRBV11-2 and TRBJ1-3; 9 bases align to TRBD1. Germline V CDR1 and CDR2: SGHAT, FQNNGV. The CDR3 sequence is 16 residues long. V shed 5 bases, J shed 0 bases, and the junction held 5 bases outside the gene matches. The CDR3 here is CASSDLDRGSGNTIYF. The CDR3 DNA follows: TGTGCCAGCAGCGATTTGGACAGGGGCTCTGGAAACACCATATATTTT.